Below are 30 T cell receptor beta chains sequenced from a single sample in a study of technical replicates of blood from a handful of donors. Clones were sequenced by immunoSEQ multiplex PCR, and TCRdb holds only the in-frame ones, with some missing. Found here are about 82,000 clones, about 93% of them singletons; the top ten hold 0.39%. Sequencing was carried out using T cells isolated from PBMCs. The receptors here all came from a human donor in good health.

The chain recombines TRBV9 with TRBJ2-6, with TRBD1 matching over 10 bases. V gave up 0 bases and J gave up 3 bases; unmatched junction bases: 3. CDR3 size: 17 residues. Per germline, CDR1 SGDLS and CDR2 YYNGEE. The CDR3 nucleotides read TGTGCCAGCAGCGTAGGGGACAGGGGAGGTGGGGCCAACGTCCTGACTTTC. Its translation: CASSVGDRGGGANVLTF.

The chain joins TRBV29-1 to TRBJ2-7; 8 nucleotides align to TRBD2. Germline assignment: CDR1 SQVTM and CDR2 ANQGSEA. The J segment lost 3 bases and the V segment lost 7 bases, leaving 8 bases of the junction unmatched. This CDR3 has 13 amino acids. CDR3 protein: CSAGGVSGYEQYF. Here the CDR3 DNA reads TGCAGCGCCGGGGGGGTTTCTGGCTACGAGCAGTACTTC.

V and J are TRBV27 and TRBJ2-2; TRBD1 matches 10 bases. In germline, CDR1 is MNHEY, CDR2 SMNVEV (reference sequence). The junction had 5 bases not matched to a gene; V was cut back by 4 bases and J by 3 bases. CDR3 length equals 16 residues. The CDR3 DNA sequence: TGTGCCAGCAGTTCCCCGACAGGGGGCGACACCGGGGAGCTGTTTTTT. Its protein is CASSSPTGGDTGELFF.

This chain joins TRBV18 and TRBJ2-3; TRBD2 matches at 12 bases. The CDR3 is 16 residues long. Germline V lookup: CDR1 KGHSH, CDR2 LQKENI. The J segment lost 4 bases and the V segment lost 4 bases, leaving 6 bases of the junction unmatched. CDR3 residues: CASSQQTSGSADTQYF. The DNA for the CDR3 is TGTGCCAGCTCACAGCAGACTAGCGGGAGCGCAGATACGCAGTATTTT. Complete variable domain (other parts from reference TRBV18 and TRBJ2-3): NAGVMQNPRHLVRRRGQEARLRCSPMKGHSHVYWYRQLPEEGLKFMVYLQKENIIDESGMPKERFSAEFPKEGPSILRIQQVVRGDSAAYFCASSQQTSGSADTQYFGPGTRLTVL.

This chain joins TRBV7-8 and TRBJ2-7; D is unclear. Germline assignment: CDR1 SGHVS and CDR2 FQNEAQ. V was shortened by 3 bases and J by 7 bases, with 4 bases between the two germline ends. The length of the CDR3 is 10 residues. As DNA, the CDR3 is TGTGCCAGCAGCTTGTCGGAGCAGTACTTC. Protein: CASSLSEQYF.

The chain carries TRBV6-1 and TRBJ2-2; D is unclear. From germline, CDR1 is MNHNS and CDR2 SASEGT. Trimming left V 4 bases short and J 7 bases short, with 7 bases between. The CDR3 consists of 12 residues. For the CDR3, the DNA is TGTGCCAGCAGTGTCGGTTACGGGGAGCTGTTTTTT. Translating it yields CASSVGYGELFF.

The rearrangement joins TRBV10-3 to TRBJ2-7; D uncertain. The CDR3 has 13 residues. V lost 0 bases, J lost 2 bases, and 5 bases lay in between. Germline CDR1 and CDR2: ENHRY and SYGVKD. This chain's CDR3 is CAISESVTYEQYF. In DNA form, the CDR3 reads TGTGCCATCAGTGAGTCCGTAACCTACGAGCAGTACTTC.

The chain uses TRBV28 and TRBJ1-1; possible D gene TRBD1, 6 bases. The CDR3 is made up of 14 amino acids. CDR1 is MDHEN, CDR2 SYDVKM, per germline. Deletions cut 3 bases from V and 1 base from J, with 9 bases between. The CDR3 region has the DNA TGTGCCAGCAGTTTGGCAGGGGAGAACACTGAAGCTTTCTTT. This sequence encodes CASSLAGENTEAFF.

The chain has TRBV5-6 and TRBJ1-5; D is possibly TRBD1 (5 bases). CDR1 SGHDT and CDR2 YYEEEE come from the germline V gene. The CDR3 is 16 residues long. V was cut by 3 bases and J by 5 bases, with 18 bases left in between. As DNA, the CDR3 is TGTGCCAGCAGCTCGAATGGGGGGGAAGGGCATCAGCCCCAGCATTTT. Its protein product is CASSSNGGEGHQPQHF.

This clone was counted once. V usage is TRBV5-8 and J usage is TRBJ2-1; possibly TRBD2 for D (6 bases). CDR3 length: 13 residues. V was pared by 6 bases and J by 4 bases, with 11 bases between. Germline V gene data show CDR1 as SGHTS and CDR2 as YDEGEE. CDR3 DNA: TGTGCCAGCAACGCGGGGCCGTACAATGAGCAGTTCTTC. Translating gives CASNAGPYNEQFF.

This clone is a singleton in its sample. The chain recombines TRBV27 with TRBJ2-1, with 7 bases matching TRBD1. Trimming removed 6 bases from V and 0 bases from J; junction bases left unmatched: 11. The germline gives CDR1 MNHEY, CDR2 SMNVEV (reference sequence). CDR3 length equals 17 residues. Here the CDR3 DNA reads TGTGCCAGCAGATTAAACCCCACAGGGGCCTCCTACAATGAGCAGTTCTTC. This gives the protein CASRLNPTGASYNEQFF.

The chain employs TRBV9 and TRBJ2-2; D not certain. V lost 1 base and J 7 bases, leaving 2 bases between the germline ends. The CDR3 has 11 residues. The germline CDR1 and CDR2 sequences are SGDLS and YYNGEE. The CDR3, as DNA: TGTGCCAGCAGCGTACGCGGGGAGCTGTTTTTT. It encodes CASSVRGELFF.

The rearrangement joins TRBV29-1 to TRBJ1-5, with a possible D match to TRBD1 (6 bases). Trimming removed 4 bases from V and 1 base from J, with 11 bases in between. Germline CDR1 reads SQVTM; CDR2 reads ANQGSEA. The CDR3 covers 14 residues. CDR3 amino acids: CSVGLQGSNQPQHF. The CDR3 DNA reads as TGCAGCGTTGGCCTACAGGGAAGCAATCAGCCCCAGCATTTT.

The CDR3 sequence is CASSLGRDTQYF. The CDR3 bases are TGTGCCAGCAGTTTAGGGAGGGATACGCAGTATTTT. The V gene is TRBV6-5, the J gene TRBJ2-3; a possible D gene is TRBD2 (6 bases). Trimming shortened V by 4 bases and J by 6 bases, and 8 bases separated the two germline ends. Germline CDR1 reads MNHEY; CDR2 reads SVGAGI. CDR3 length: 12 amino acids.

The chain carries TRBV10-3 and TRBJ2-5; D call uncertain. The CDR3 has 13 amino acids. Germline V lookup: CDR1 ENHRY, CDR2 SYGVKD. V was trimmed by 9 bases and J by 1 base, leaving 12 bases between them. This chain's CDR3 is CAIGNGPQETQYF. The CDR3 DNA follows: TGTGCCATAGGAAATGGGCCCCAAGAGACCCAGTACTTC.

V usage is TRBV7-3 and J usage is TRBJ2-5; 10 bases are shared with TRBD1. Germline-derived CDR1 and CDR2 are SGHTA and FQGTGA. The length of the CDR3 is 13 residues. V gave up 5 bases and J gave up 5 bases; unmatched junction bases: 2. The CDR3 nucleotides are TGTGCCAGCAGCCCGGGACAGGGGGAGACCCAGTACTTC. It yields the protein CASSPGQGETQYF.

The rearrangement links TRBV30 to TRBJ2-1; D might be TRBD2 (5 bases). This CDR3 is built from 13 residues. V was cut by 6 bases and J by 10 bases, with 19 bases left in between. Germline CDR1 is GTSNPN and CDR2 is SVGIG (reference sequence). CDR3 sequence reads: CACYNEERGEQFF. DNA for the CDR3: TGTGCCTGTTATAACGAAGAGCGAGGGGAGCAGTTCTTC.

This chain uses TRBV9 with TRBJ2-1; 9 positions match TRBD2. The junction had 8 bases not matched to a gene; V was cut back by 7 bases and J by 9 bases. This CDR3 is 13 amino acids long. The germline V gene encodes CDR1 SGDLS and CDR2 YYNGEE. CDR3 coding DNA: TGTGCCAGCGCGGCGGGAGGGCGGAGTGAGCAGTTCTTC. It codes for CASAAGGRSEQFF.

In its sample, this clone was seen once. This rearrangement joins TRBV30 to TRBJ2-2; 8 bases agree with TRBD2. V trimming: 7 bases; J trimming: 7 bases; junction bases outside the gene matches: 8. The CDR3 spans 13 residues. Germline V CDR1 and CDR2: GTSNPN, SVGIG (reference sequence). CDR3 sequence (DNA): TGTGCCTCCCAGCCGGGGGGGGGCGGGGAGCTGTTTTTT. Translated, it gives CASQPGGGGELFF.

The J gene is TRBJ2-7, the V gene TRBV5-4; the match to TRBD2 covers 8 bases. CDR1 is SGHNT and CDR2 is YYREEE in the germline V gene (reference sequence). This CDR3 region has 13 residues. V gave up 4 bases and J gave up 3 bases; unmatched junction bases: 3. CDR3 loop: CASSPGLDYEQYF. The CDR3 DNA reads TGTGCCAGCAGCCCGGGACTAGACTACGAGCAGTACTTC.

The chain joins TRBV11-3 to TRBJ2-7, with 8 bases that match TRBD2. The ends lost 5 bases at V and 0 bases at J; junction bases unmatched: 12. Germline CDR1 is SGHNT and CDR2 is YENEEA. CDR3 size: 17 residues. CDR3 region: CASSPPLTSVSSYEQYF. CDR3 DNA: TGTGCCAGCAGCCCTCCTTTGACTAGCGTTAGCTCCTACGAGCAGTACTTC.

This clone was picked up a small number of times. J is TRBJ2-7 and V is TRBV28; the D gene is possibly TRBD2 (6 bases). Germline lookup yields CDR1 MDHEN and CDR2 SYDVKM. Deletions cut 3 bases from V and 4 bases from J, with 13 bases between. This CDR3 spans 14 amino acids. CDR3 amino acids: CASSFPEDYYEQYF. In DNA, the CDR3 is TGTGCCAGCAGTTTTCCCGAGGACTATTACGAGCAGTACTTC. Complete variable domain (other parts from reference TRBV28 and TRBJ2-7): DVKVTQSSRYLVKRTGEKVFLECVQDMDHENMFWYRQDPGLGLRLIYFSYDVKMKEKGDIPEGYSVSREKKERFSLILESASTNQTSMYLCASSFPEDYYEQYFGPGTRLTVT.

J is TRBJ2-7 and V is TRBV2; TRBD1 matches 7 bases. The germline V gene encodes CDR1 SNHLY and CDR2 FYNNEI. The CDR3 totals 14 residues. V shed 6 bases and J 0 bases; nucleotides not matched to a gene: 5. The CDR3 spells CASSRRDSSYEQYF. Written as DNA, the CDR3 is TGTGCCAGCAGCAGAAGGGACAGCTCCTACGAGCAGTACTTC.

The chain recombines TRBV28 with TRBJ2-7; possible D gene TRBD1, 5 bases. Trimming left V 10 bases short and J 5 bases short, with 18 bases between. The CDR3 totals 13 residues. The germline V gene has CDR1 MDHEN and CDR2 SYDVKM. CDR3 residues: CATLSGSLNEQYF. In DNA form, the CDR3 reads TGTGCCACCCTGTCAGGGTCCTTAAACGAGCAGTACTTC.

The chain has TRBV29-1 and TRBJ2-7; D is perhaps TRBD2 (5 bases). This CDR3 is built from 15 residues. The germline V gene encodes CDR1 SQVTM and CDR2 ANQGSEA. Between the trimmed V and J ends, which lost 6 bases and 5 bases, there was a span of 23 bases. The CDR3 sequence is CSVAPWSGSVNEQYF. The DNA for the CDR3 is TGCAGCGTCGCTCCTTGGAGTGGGAGTGTCAACGAGCAGTACTTC.

The chain employs TRBV6-1 and TRBJ2-5; TRBD1 matches 7 bases. The V and J ends lost 5 bases and 4 bases, in that order; junction bases with no gene match: 7. CDR1 is MNHNS and CDR2 is SASEGT in the germline V gene. CDR3 length: 14 amino acids. This CDR3 reads CASSPGWTGETQYF. CDR3 bases: TGTGCCAGCAGTCCAGGGTGGACAGGAGAGACCCAGTACTTC.

CDR3 DNA: TGTGCCAGCAGCTTACAGGGCCCTGGGGCCAACGTCCTGACTTTC. This gives the protein CASSLQGPGANVLTF. This rearrangement joins TRBV7-3 to TRBJ2-6; D might be TRBD1 (5 bases). This CDR3 comprises 15 residues. Trimming shortened V by 2 bases and J by 2 bases, and 7 bases separated the two germline ends. Germline V gives CDR1 SGHTA, CDR2 FQGTGA. Supplemented by reference TRBV7-3 and TRBJ2-6, the full variable domain reads GAGVSQTPSNKVTEKGKYVELRCDPISGHTALYWYRQSLGQGPEFLIYFQGTGAADDSGLPNDRFFAVRPEGSVSTLKIQRTERGDSAVYLCASSLQGPGANVLTFGAGSRLTVL.

This chain connects TRBV27 to TRBJ1-1; 12 bases map to TRBD1. Germline lookup yields CDR1 MNHEY and CDR2 SMNVEV (reference sequence). The V gene end was trimmed by 3 bases and the J gene end by 0 bases; junction bases not matched to a gene: 8. This CDR3 spans 18 amino acids. In DNA, the CDR3 is TGTGCCAGCAGTTTTTTCGGGACAGGGGGCAGTTTGAACACTGAAGCTTTCTTT. Its protein product is CASSFFGTGGSLNTEAFF.

The chain has TRBV7-3 and TRBJ2-1; the match to TRBD2 covers 13 bases. Per germline, CDR1 SGHTA and CDR2 FQGTGA. The CDR3 is made up of 18 amino acids. J lost 8 bases, V lost 1 base, and 11 bases had no gene match. The chain's CDR3 is CASSLRAAGLAGPDEQFF. The CDR3 bases are TGTGCCAGCAGCTTAAGGGCCGCGGGACTAGCGGGACCCGATGAGCAGTTCTTC. The full variable domain, with the rest looked up from reference TRBV7-3 and TRBJ2-1, is GAGVSQTPSNKVTEKGKYVELRCDPISGHTALYWYRQSLGQGPEFLIYFQGTGAADDSGLPNDRFFAVRPEGSVSTLKIQRTERGDSAVYLCASSLRAAGLAGPDEQFFGPGTRLTVL.

This sequence joins TRBV25-1 and TRBJ1-4; 7 nucleotides line up with TRBD1. The CDR3 is made up of 15 amino acids. V lost 4 bases and J lost 8; bases outside the gene matches: 10. Germline V CDR1 and CDR2: MGHDK, SYGVNS. CDR3 in DNA: TGTGCCAGCAGTGCACCACAGGGGCCCTGGGAAAAACTGTTTTTT. This codes for CASSAPQGPWEKLFF.